Below are 27 T cell receptor beta chains sequenced from a single sample in a study of tumor and adjacent non-tumor tissue in lung cancer. RNA was extracted from bulk tissue without any cell sorting. This non-tumor lung sample came from over 3 cm beyond the tumor edge. Three rounds of nested PCR, following a modified ARM-PCR protocol, produced the TCRbeta library. TCRdb passed the multiplex PCR reads through MiXCR, listing each CDR3 protein once. The repertoire consists of 90,000 to 100,000 distinct CDR3 sequences, with 80% occurring once and the leading ten covering 30%. Sequencing used distant non-tumor lung tissue. Receptor source: a man in his sixties with small cell lung cancer.

The chain is built from TRBV29-1 and TRBJ2-2; tentative D call: TRBD2 (5 bases). From germline, CDR1 is SQVTM and CDR2 ANQGSEA. V lost 3 bases and J lost 11, with 19 bases in between. This CDR3 region has 14 residues. CDR3 bases: TGCAGCGTTGAGAGGGTGCCGGAAACCTGTGAGCTGTTTTTT. Protein sequence: CSVERVPETCELFF.

A note on this clonotype: The conserved closing phenylalanine or tryptophan is absent in this CDR3, likely reflecting a read error. CDR3: CSAGDSGSCEQFL. CDR3 in DNA: TGCAGCGCTGGGGATAGCGGGAGTTGTGAGCAGTTCTTA. The chain links TRBV29-1 to TRBJ2-1; TRBD2 matches at 9 bases. The junction had 10 bases not matched to a gene; V was cut back by 7 bases and J by 9 bases. Germline CDR1 SQVTM, CDR2 ANQGSEA. The CDR3 is made up of 13 amino acids.

The chain combines TRBV6-1 with TRBJ2-2; TRBD1 is a possible D gene (5 bases). This CDR3 is built from 14 residues. V lost 8 bases, J lost 5 bases, and 15 bases lay in between. Germline loops: CDR1 MNHNS, CDR2 SASEGT. This CDR3 is CASWGPARTGELFF. CDR3 DNA sequence: TGTGCCAGCTGGGGCCCCGCGAGGACCGGGGAGCTGTTTTTT.

On this clonotype itself: A read error is possible here, since a much larger clone lies one base away. This chain links TRBV20-1 with TRBJ1-2; maybe TRBD1 (5 bases). Germline CDR1 is DFQATT and CDR2 is SNEGSKA (reference sequence). This CDR3 contains 14 residues. V lost 4 bases and J lost 4, with 16 bases in between. CDR3: CSAKVQGVSYGYTF. CDR3 nucleotides: TGCAGTGCTAAGGTCCAGGGTGTTAGCTATGGCTACACCTTC.

Details on this clonotype: Given the absence of the conserved phenylalanine or tryptophan at the CDR3 end, a read error is likely. J is TRBJ2-5 and V is TRBV11-2; 7 bases fit TRBD1. The CDR3 has 13 residues. CDR1 and CDR2 from the germline V gene are SGHAT and FQNNGV. CDR3 in amino acids: CASSWDSQEIQYL. As DNA, the CDR3 is TGTGCCAGCAGCTGGGACAGCCAAGAGATCCAGTACTTG.

With respect to this clonotype: At one end, the junction sequence differs from germline, possibly due to a read error. The chain carries TRBV6-5 and TRBJ2-1, with 7 bases lining up with TRBD2. CDR1 and CDR2 (germline): MNHEY, SVGAGI. The CDR3 has 17 amino acids. CDR3 sequence (DNA): TGTGCCAGCAGTTACTTGATCTGGGGTCTAGCGGACAATGAGCAGCTCTTC. It encodes CASSYLIWGLADNEQLF.

Worth noting for this clonotype: It is likely a read error, because the conserved phenylalanine at the end of the CDR3 is missing. Because the CDR3's place on the DNA is in doubt, the DNA is left out and the CDR3 is given as listed by TCRdb. J is TRBJ2-2 and V is TRBV4-2; TRBD2, as called in the table, went unchecked against the DNA. Germline lookup yields CDR1 LGHNA and CDR2 YNFKEQ. The CDR3 length equals 15 residues, ends included. The chain's CDR3 is CASTLAGDDGGELFI.

About this clonotype: The conserved final phenylalanine or tryptophan is absent from the CDR3, which likely points to a read error. The V gene is TRBV29-1, the J gene TRBJ2-3; the D gene is possibly TRBD1 (6 bases). CDR1 is SQVTM, CDR2 ANQGSEA, per germline. This CDR3 is built from 15 residues. CDR3 DNA: TGCAGCGTTGAAGTACGTCGCAGGGGCACAGATACACAGTATGTT. Protein: CSVEVRRRGTDTQYV.

Of note for this clonotype: The junction differs from germline at one of its ends, possibly a read error. The rearrangement links TRBV11-2 to TRBJ2-1, with 10 positions matching TRBD2. Germline V CDR1 and CDR2: SGHAT, FQNNGV. The length of the CDR3 is 17 residues. The CDR3 region is CASSLGVAGGYYYEQFF. CDR3 DNA: TGTGCCAGCAGCTTAGGAGTAGCGGGAGGCTACTACTATGAGCAGTTCTTC.

Regarding this clonotype: A much more abundant neighbour one base away suggests this may be a read error. The chain couples TRBV5-1 to TRBJ1-2; the match to TRBD1 covers 8 bases. This CDR3 comprises 15 residues. The germline CDR1 and CDR2 sequences are SGHRS and YFSETQ. The J segment lost 2 bases and the V segment lost 2 bases, leaving 5 bases of the junction unmatched. CDR3 bases: TGCGCCAGCAGCTTCCAACAGGGGGTCAACTATGGCTACACCTTC. This translates into CASSFQQGVNYGYTF.

Comments on this clonotype: Sequence at one end of the junction differs from germline and may be a read error. This sequence joins TRBV6-1 and TRBJ2-1, with a possible D match to TRBD2 (5 bases). The CDR3 sequence is 14 residues long. Germline CDR1 is MNHNS and CDR2 is SASEGT. CDR3 sequence reads: CANIFSGSRNEQFF. The CDR3 nucleotides are TGTGCCAACATCTTTAGTGGGAGTAGGAATGAACAGTTCTTC.

V gene TRBV11-3 combines with J gene TRBJ2-2; a possible D gene is TRBD2 (5 bases). The CDR3 runs to 16 residues. Per germline, CDR1 SGHNT and CDR2 YENEEA. V lost 6 bases and J 4 bases, leaving 18 bases between the germline ends. The CDR3 DNA reads TGTGCCAGCAGTTTAACCACGGGATTGGTCACCGGGGAGCTGTTTTTT. Translating it yields CASSLTTGLVTGELFF.

Notes on this clonotype: The CDR3 ends on some other residue instead of the conserved phenylalanine or tryptophan, so this is likely a read error. The chain joins TRBV29-1 to TRBJ2-3; no reliable D call. V gave up 4 bases and J gave up 9 bases, with 11 bases separating them. The CDR3 is made up of 11 amino acids. Germline CDR1 SQVTM, CDR2 ANQGSEA. As DNA, the CDR3 is TGCAGCGTTGCGGGCTGGCAAACGCAGTATCTT. This encodes CSVAGWQTQYL.

Of note for this clonotype: This may stem from a read error, because a much larger clone lies one nucleotide away. The chain combines TRBV30 with TRBJ1-5; a weak D match, TRBD1 (5 bases). The germline gives CDR1 GTSNPN, CDR2 SVGIG (reference sequence). CDR3 length: 13 residues. In DNA form, the CDR3 reads TGTGCCTGGAGTCCACAGGACAATCAGCCCCAGGATTTT. This translates into CAWSPQDNQPQDF.

Remarks on this clonotype: A read error may produce the germline difference seen at one junction end. The chain has TRBV12-3 or TRBV12-4 and TRBJ2-1; D is undetermined. The CDR3 sequence is 14 residues long. The CDR3 nucleotides read TGTGCCAGCGGTACTTCGACACCCTACAATGAGCAATTCTTC. Its translation is CASGTSTPYNEQFF.

As to this clonotype: The junction and the germline gene differ at one end; a read error may be behind it. The chain recombines TRBV5-1 with TRBJ2-2, with D perhaps matching TRBD2 (5 bases). Germline CDR1 is SGHRS and CDR2 is YFSETQ. The CDR3 is 16 amino acids. The CDR3 nucleotides are TGCGCCAGCAGCCTGGGCGCCGGGGAGAACACCAGGGAGCTGTTTTTT. It specifies CASSLGAGENTRELFF.

With respect to this clonotype: This may come from a read error, since a much larger clone is one base off. J is TRBJ1-2 and V is TRBV28; 7 nucleotides line up with TRBD1. With V trimmed by 7 bases and J by 4 bases, 6 bases remained unmatched. This CDR3 spans 13 amino acids. Germline-derived CDR1 and CDR2 are MDHEN and SYDVKM. The CDR3 DNA sequence: TGTGCCAGCACCCCGGGACAGATCTATGGCTACACCTTC. Protein sequence: CASTPGQIYGYTF.

Regarding this clonotype: Without the conserved terminal phenylalanine or tryptophan, this CDR3 likely stems from a read error. The chain has TRBV4-2 and TRBJ2-2; D gene ambiguous. Trimming removed 10 bases at V and 2 bases at J, with 20 bases between. Per germline, CDR1 LGHNA and CDR2 YNFKEQ. The CDR3 length is 16 residues. The CDR3 region is CANSQDLSANTGELFY. The CDR3 bases are TGTGCCAACAGTCAAGATCTGAGTGCCAACACCGGGGAGCTGTTTTAT.

About this clonotype itself: A read error may account for a junction end that differs from germline. The V and J genes are TRBV30 and TRBJ2-2; perhaps TRBD2 as D (5 bases). The germline CDR1 and CDR2 sequences are GTSNPN and SVGIG (reference sequence). The CDR3 runs 14 residues. For the CDR3, the DNA is TGTGCCTGCAGTGCGGGCACCGACACCGGGGAGCTGTTTTTT. It codes for CACSAGTDTGELFF.

Remarks on this clonotype: The junction departs from germline at one end; a sequencing error may be responsible. The J gene is TRBJ2-3, the V gene TRBV11-2; D not certain. The length of the CDR3 is 14 residues. The germline CDR1 and CDR2 sequences are SGHAT and FQNNGV. CDR3 in DNA: TGTGCCAGCAGCTTAGACTGGAGAACGGATAAGCAGTATTTT. This gives the protein CASSLDWRTDKQYF.

With respect to this clonotype: A junction end diverges from the germline sequence, so it may reflect a read error. The chain combines TRBV11-3 with TRBJ2-2; 7 bases align to TRBD2. The CDR3 runs to 16 residues. Per the germline V gene, CDR1 is SGHNT and CDR2 is YENEEA. Here the CDR3 reads CAGSLTAGVVAGVLFF. For the CDR3, the DNA is TGTGCCGGCAGCTTAACCGCGGGAGTGGTCGCCGGGGTGCTGTTTTTT.

A remark on this clonotype: This CDR3 is missing its conserved last phenylalanine or tryptophan, likely due to a read error. Because the CDR3's place on the DNA is in doubt, the DNA is left out and the CDR3 is given as listed by TCRdb. The chain links TRBV6-6 to TRBJ1-2; the DNA was not used to check the table's D call, TRBD1. The germline CDR1 and CDR2 sequences are MNHNY and SVGAGI (reference sequence). From its first to its last residue, the CDR3 has 15 amino acids. This CDR3 is CASSQDLFLLGKGTL.

A word on this clonotype: The junction shows a germline mismatch at one end, possibly a read error. The rearrangement joins TRBV11-2 to TRBJ2-6; D is tentatively TRBD1 or TRBD2 (5 bases each). The CDR3 has 14 amino acids. In germline, CDR1 is SGHAT, CDR2 FQNNGV. CDR3: CASGKGSGAYVLTF. CDR3 nucleotides: TGCGCCAGCGGCAAGGGATCCGGGGCCTACGTCCTGACCTTC. The variable domain in full, completed from reference TRBV11-2 and TRBJ2-6, reads EAGVAQSPRYKIIEKRQSVAFWCNPISGHATLYWYQQILGQGPKLLIQFQNNGVVDDSQLPKDRFSAERLKGVDSTLKIQPAKLEDSAVYLCASGKGSGAYVLTFGAGSRLTVL.

To note about this clonotype: One end of the junction varies from germline; a read error may be responsible. This chain joins TRBV11-3 and TRBJ2-7; 7 bases line up with TRBD2. The germline gives CDR1 SGHNT, CDR2 YENEEA. The CDR3 loop spans 13 amino acids. The CDR3 nucleotides read TGTGCCAACAGCACCGGGGGGTCCTACGAGCAGTACTTC. This sequence encodes CANSTGGSYEQYF.

V is TRBV12-3 or TRBV12-4 and J is TRBJ2-5; 8 bases are shared with TRBD1. Germline trimming cut 7 bases from V and 4 bases from J; bases unmatched to any gene: 14. The CDR3 sequence is 16 residues long. Here the CDR3 DNA reads TGTGCCAGCAATGCCAGCACCGGGACAGGAGGAGAGACCCAGTACTTC. It specifies CASNASTGTGGETQYF.

Remarks on this clonotype: A much more abundant neighbour one base away suggests this may be a read error. The chain has TRBV30 and TRBJ1-5; 7 bases are a match to TRBD1. Per the germline V gene, CDR1 is GTSNPN and CDR2 is SVGIG (reference sequence). The CDR3 totals 14 residues. This CDR3 is CALSGGGEGQPQHF. CDR3 DNA: TGTGCCTTGAGTGGAGGGGGCGAAGGTCAGCCCCAGCATTTT.

About this clonotype: A junction end diverges from the germline sequence, so it may reflect a read error. The chain links TRBV11-2 to TRBJ1-3; unclear D gene. CDR3 length: 13 residues. Germline CDR1 is SGHAT and CDR2 is FQNNGV. The DNA for the CDR3 is TGTGTCAGCAGCTTAGAAGAGATGAACACCATATATTTT. Protein product: CVSSLEEMNTIYF.